This TCR beta chain was recovered during a study of T-cell memory formation after mild COVID-19 (dated by TCRdb to 2020 to 2023). General notes on the study: Most TCR sequence clusters were specific to one of the two donors. Longitudinal TCRalpha and TCRbeta repertoire sequencing tracked T-cell clones expanding and contracting after mild COVID-19 in a couple of donors. The cohort comprised two young, previously healthy adult volunteers, one female and one male. Overall study outcomes, separate from this receptor: Clones that contracted from day 15 to 85 showed balanced CD4/CD8 phenotypes, whereas a second wave of clones that expanded from day 15 to 37 leaned towards CD4+. Some responding clones were found in pre-infection memory, which suggests that pre-existing cross-reactive memory T cells took part in the SARS-CoV-2 response. Contracting CD4+ clones were found mainly in CM and EM memory subsets, while CD8+ clones were enriched in EMRA. Only two mild cases were covered by the study, and larger cohorts that include severe cases with pre-infection samples were considered necessary. SARS-CoV-2 specificity of the second-wave clones peaking on day 37 was not confirmed.

Taken from cysteine to phenylalanine, the CDR3 has 13 residues. Only the CDR3 region is kept as DNA, spanning 39 bases read in frame from base 1. CDR1 and CDR2 are read off the germline V gene as SGHVS and FNYEAQ. V is shortened by 2 bases, J by 7 bases, and the region joining them spans 8 bases. Details on this clonotype: Its antigen remains undetermined. No much larger clone is present one base from it, and per-base qualities are unavailable.

Ficoll-Paque density gradient centrifugation was the method used to isolate PBMCs. The instrument was an Illumina NovaSeq 6000. TCRalpha and TCRbeta cDNA libraries were built by 5'RACE with constant-segment primers, adding sample barcodes and unique molecular identifiers. Trizol reagent was used to extract RNA from every sample. Library amplification was performed in two PCR steps, and a second sample barcode and Illumina TruSeq adapters were introduced in the second step. Sequencing of the libraries was done on an Illumina NovaSeq, producing 2 x 150 bp paired-end reads. The authors' pipeline ran thus. Demultiplexing of reads and collapsing into UMI-guided consensus sequences were performed with migec v1.2.7. Using mixcr v2.1.11, UMI consensuses were aligned to TRA and TRB V and J templates and then assembled into clonotypes. Expanded or contracted clonotypes were those called significant by both edgeR and NoisET, with noise models trained on biological replicates. For edgeR calls, the thresholds were a false discovery rate-adjusted p below 0.01 and a log2 fold-change of 1. As an exploratory analysis of dynamics, PCA with hierarchical clustering was applied to max-normalized trajectories of the 1000 most abundant clonotypes. Separately sequenced CD4+ and CD8+ repertoires were used to assign a CD4 or CD8 phenotype to each responding clone. TCRdb passed the public sequencing reads through fastp at Q25 and MiXCR, retaining productive beta sequences. Every distinct CDR3 protein forms one entry, paired with its most common genes and DNA. TCRdb, rather than the study authors, made the V and J calls. Across this sample there are approximately 570,000 distinct CDR3 sequences, with roughly 18% seen only once. Jointly, the top ten make up approximately 12% of the sample.

The TCR originated in an adult woman who had mild COVID-19 (a few samples of this study predate the infection). The sample titles of this study are shuffled in the database, so cell type and time point are left out; the donor was told from shared clones. The chain is assembled from TRBV7-6 and TRBJ1-4; the D gene remains uncertain. Sequencing used PBMCs or a T cell subset sorted from them (not recorded which). The DNA is TGTGCCAGCAGCTTATCAGCGGCTGAAAAACTGTTTTTT. It specifies CASSLSAAEKLFF.